This T cell receptor (beta chain) is from a study of T cell responses to AZD1222 COVID-19 vaccine. The V gene's germline CDR1 is MNHEY and CDR2 SMNVEV (reference sequence). Trimming pared 4 bases from V and 7 bases from J, leaving 11 bases between. The CDR3 is 13 residues long. Clones were sequenced by immunoSEQ multiplex PCR, and TCRdb holds only the in-frame ones, with some missing. The repertoire consists of some 140,000 clones, with more than 90% occurring once and the leading ten covering approximately 3.4%. This TCR came from an adult in good health. The sequenced sample was peripheral blood, obtained on day 0 of AZD1222 vaccination. V and J are TRBV27 and TRBJ2-1; D tentatively reads TRBD1 or TRBD2 (5 bases each). The CDR3 is CASSSGPQNEQFF. CDR3 bases: TGTGCCAGCAGTTCGGGACCTCAGAATGAGCAGTTCTTC.